This T cell receptor (beta chain) was captured in a study of cytomegalovirus exposure and HLA in healthy donors. Study observations and caveats: In a later analysis, CMV-associated beta chains were mostly HLA-associated, it appeared.

As concerns this clone: Its antigen remains unknown.

Use of 60 Vbeta and 13 Jbeta primers characterized the PCR. Produced via immunoSEQ multiplex PCR; TCRdb's table is partial and in-frame only. The table has around 80,000 clones, 60% to 80% seen once. V lost 3 bases, J lost 3 bases, and 11 bases lay in between. The CDR3 extends over 14 amino acids. Looked up from germline, CDR1 is MDHEN and CDR2 is SYDVKM. The TCR comes from a female donor in good health and CMV-seronegative. The chain joins TRBV28 to TRBJ1-1, with D possibly matching TRBD1 (5 bases). Sequencing used PBMCs. The CDR3 is CASSLSGRDTEAFF. CDR3 in DNA: TGTGCCAGCAGTTTGTCAGGGAGGGACACTGAAGCTTTCTTT.